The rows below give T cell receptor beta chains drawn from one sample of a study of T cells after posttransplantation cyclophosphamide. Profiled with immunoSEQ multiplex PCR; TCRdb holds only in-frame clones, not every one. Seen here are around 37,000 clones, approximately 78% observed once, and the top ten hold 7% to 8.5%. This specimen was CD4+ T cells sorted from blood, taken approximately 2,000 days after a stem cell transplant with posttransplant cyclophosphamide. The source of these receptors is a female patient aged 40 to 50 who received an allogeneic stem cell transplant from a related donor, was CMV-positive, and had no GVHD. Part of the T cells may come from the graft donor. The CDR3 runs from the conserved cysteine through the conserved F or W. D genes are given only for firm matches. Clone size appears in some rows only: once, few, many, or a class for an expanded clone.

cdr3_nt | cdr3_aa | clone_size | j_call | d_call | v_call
TGTGCCAGCAGTCACCCCGGGACTCGGAGTCGGGAGACCCAGTACTTC | CASSHPGTRSRETQYF | NA | TRBJ2-5 | NA | TRBV6-6
TGCGCCAGCAGCCAAGAATGGACAGCAGGAAACACCATATATTTT | CASSQEWTAGNTIYF | once | TRBJ1-3 | NA | TRBV4-3
TGCGCCAGCAGCCAACGGACAGGGCTTAATTCACCCCTCCACTTT | CASSQRTGLNSPLHF | NA | TRBJ1-6 | TRBD1 | TRBV4-3
TGTGCCAGCTCACACGGCGGGGATGGCAGGAAAGAATCCTACGAGCAGTACTTC | CASSHGGDGRKESYEQYF | NA | TRBJ2-7 | NA | TRBV18
TGTGCCAGCAGTCCAAACCCAGACAGGGGCTACGAGCAGTACTTC | CASSPNPDRGYEQYF | NA | TRBJ2-7 | TRBD1 | TRBV9
TGTGCCAGCAGCTTGAACAGGGCGAACACCGGGGAGCTGTTTTTT | CASSLNRANTGELFF | NA | TRBJ2-2 | NA | TRBV5-8
TGTGCCAGCAGGGCTGGGGGGGCCAGGGCAGATACGCAGTATTTT | CASRAGGARADTQYF | few | TRBJ2-3 | NA | TRBV2
TGTGCCAGTAGTCTCCGGGATAGCAATCAGCCCCAGCATTTT | CASSLRDSNQPQHF | NA | TRBJ1-5 | NA | TRBV19
TGTGCCAGCAGCGTAGGGGGGACAGGGGAGATCGATGAGCAGTTCTTC | CASSVGGTGEIDEQFF | NA | TRBJ2-1 | TRBD1 | TRBV9
TGCAGCGTTAGGAACAGTAATCAGCCCCAGCATTTT | CSVRNSNQPQHF | NA | TRBJ1-5 | NA | TRBV29-1
TGCGCCAGCAGCCAATGGGCAAGAGAGACCCAGTACTTC | CASSQWARETQYF | NA | TRBJ2-5 | NA | TRBV4-1
TGTGCCAGCAGTTTACTTCTAGATTACTACGAGCAGTACTTC | CASSLLLDYYEQYF | NA | TRBJ2-7 | NA | TRBV28
TGCGCCAGCAGCTTAGCAGGGCCGCCTCTAACTTATGGCTACACCTTC | CASSLAGPPLTYGYTF | NA | TRBJ1-2 | NA | TRBV5-1
TGTGCCAGCAGTCAACCGGGACTAGCGGGGTTCGTGGAGCAGTTCTTC | CASSQPGLAGFVEQFF | NA | TRBJ2-1 | TRBD2 | TRBV28
TGTGCCAGCAGCTTGGACGGTTGGAGCTCCTACAATGAGCAGTTCTTC | CASSLDGWSSYNEQFF | once | TRBJ2-1 | NA | TRBV5-4
TGTGCCAGCAGCCCAGGGACAGCCTACACCTTC | CASSPGTAYTF | NA | TRBJ1-2 | TRBD1 | TRBV7-8
TGTGCCAGCAGCTCAGGACTAGCGGGGGGAACAGATACGCAGTATTTT | CASSSGLAGGTDTQYF | NA | TRBJ2-3 | TRBD2 | TRBV7-2
TGTGCCAGTAGTATCCAGCAGGGGCTGGTAGATACGCAGTATTTT | CASSIQQGLVDTQYF | NA | TRBJ2-3 | NA | TRBV19
TGTGCCAGCAGCTTGGGGCGGGGGGCCCCCTTCGAGCAGTACTTC | CASSLGRGAPFEQYF | NA | TRBJ2-7 | TRBD2 | TRBV5-4
TGTGCCAGCAGCCAATCCCTCCCGGGGGACCATGGCTACACCTTC | CASSQSLPGDHGYTF | NA | TRBJ1-2 | NA | TRBV7-9
TGTGCCAGCTCACGAACAGGGGCTTCTTCAACTAATGAAAAACTGTTTTTT | CASSRTGASSTNEKLFF | NA | TRBJ1-4 | TRBD1 | TRBV18
TGCGCCAGCAGCGGGGGTGGGGGCCTAAGCACAGATACGCAGTATTTT | CASSGGGGLSTDTQYF | once | TRBJ2-3 | NA | TRBV5-1
TGTGCCAGCAGTAATACAGGGGGCGCGGGCTCCTACGAGCAGTACTTC | CASSNTGGAGSYEQYF | NA | TRBJ2-7 | TRBD1 | TRBV13
TGTGCCAGTAGTTTCCGACAGAGCTCCTACAATGAGCAGTTCTTC | CASSFRQSSYNEQFF | NA | TRBJ2-1 | NA | TRBV19
TGTGCCAGCAGCTTGGGCATAGGGGGCCGAGGCTCCCCCCTGGAGCAGTTCTTC | CASSLGIGGRGSPLEQFF | NA | TRBJ2-1 | TRBD1 | TRBV5-4
TGTGCCAGCAGTTACTCGAGACAGGGGTCCTACGAGCAGTACTTC | CASSYSRQGSYEQYF | NA | TRBJ2-7 | TRBD1 | TRBV6-5
TGTGCCAGTAGTAACCGTGAAAGCCGCTTCACTGAAGCTTTCTTT | CASSNRESRFTEAFF | NA | TRBJ1-1 | NA | TRBV19
TGTGCCAGTAGTATGAACCTCCCAGGCTATGGCTACACCTTC | CASSMNLPGYGYTF | NA | TRBJ1-2 | NA | TRBV19
TGTGCCAGCTCACCTCGGGACAGGACATTTCCCCGCGACTATGGCTACACCTTC | CASSPRDRTFPRDYGYTF | NA | TRBJ1-2 | TRBD1 | TRBV18
TGTGCCAGCGGGGGCAGCCGAGCGGGAAACACCATATATTTT | CASGGSRAGNTIYF | NA | TRBJ1-3 | NA | TRBV28
TGTGCCAGCAGCTTTCGGGATGAAAAACTGTTTTTT | CASSFRDEKLFF | NA | TRBJ1-4 | NA | TRBV11-2
TGTGCCAGCAGAGAGGTTATGAACACCGGGGAGCTGTTTTTT | CASREVMNTGELFF | NA | TRBJ2-2 | NA | TRBV6-6
TGTGCCAGCAGTGCCTCCGGGACAGGGCCAGAGACCCAGTACTTC | CASSASGTGPETQYF | NA | TRBJ2-5 | TRBD1 | TRBV6-1